This entry lists 10 T cell receptor beta chains sequenced from one sample in a study of T cell repertoires in aging, cancer and after chemotherapy. A mixed TRB-A/B primer pool amplified rearranged TRB by multiplex touch-down PCR. MiXCR, applied by TCRdb to the multiplex PCR reads, yields one record per CDR3 protein. The sample consists of some 3,100 distinct CDR3 sequences, under 40% of them appearing once. The template was genomic DNA from peripheral blood, not RNA. Sequenced material: blood. Source of these receptors: a human donor with a solid tumor.

This sequence joins TRBV6-5 and TRBJ1-1; 8 bases are a match to TRBD1. CDR3 size: 14 residues. CDR1 is MNHEY and CDR2 is SVGAGI in the germline V gene. Germline trimming cut 4 bases from V and 4 bases from J; bases unmatched to any gene: 5. The CDR3 bases are TGTGCCAGCAGTTTTACAGGGGGTGGCACTGAAGCTTTCTTT. Amino acids: CASSFTGGGTEAFF.

This clonotype has a handful of counts. The chain carries TRBV7-9 and TRBJ2-5; a possible D gene is TRBD2 (6 bases). Germline CDR1 and CDR2: SEHNR and FQNEAQ (reference sequence). This CDR3 is built from 14 residues. V dropped 0 bases and J dropped 4 bases, with 9 bases sitting between them. The DNA of the CDR3 is TGTGCCAGCAGCTTAGCTACCGGGGGAGAGACCCAGTACTTC. This encodes CASSLATGGETQYF.

The CDR3 sequence is CASSSGSKQETQYF. The DNA of the CDR3 is TGTGCCAGTAGTTCCGGGTCAAAACAAGAGACCCAGTACTTC. The rearrangement uses TRBV19 and TRBJ2-5; no clear D. Germline lookup yields CDR1 LNHDA and CDR2 SQIVND (reference sequence). V was pared by 5 bases and J by 2 bases, with 12 bases between. The CDR3 runs to 14 residues.

This chain joins TRBV6-2 or TRBV6-3 and TRBJ1-4, with 7 bases that match TRBD1. V shed 7 bases, J shed 4 bases, and the junction held 6 bases outside the gene matches. This CDR3 is built from 14 residues. Germline-derived CDR1 and CDR2 are MNHEY and SVGEGT. CDR3 region: CASTRGQFNEKLFF. The CDR3 coding sequence is TGTGCCAGCACCCGGGGACAGTTTAATGAAAAACTGTTTTTT.

This clonotype appeared a few times. The chain combines TRBV6-5 with TRBJ2-7; possibly TRBD1 or TRBD2 for D (5 bases each). Germline assignment: CDR1 MNHEY and CDR2 SVGAGI. Trimming took off 5 bases at V and 3 bases at J, with 14 bases between the two ends. This CDR3 spans 14 amino acids. The CDR3 region has the DNA TGTGCCAGCAGTCCCGGGATGAGGGGCTACGAGCAGTACTTC. It encodes CASSPGMRGYEQYF.

This clonotype was seen a few times. The rearrangement uses TRBV5-4 and TRBJ2-7; TRBD1 aligns across 12 bases. From germline, CDR1 is SGHNT and CDR2 YYREEE (reference sequence). The CDR3 is made up of 15 amino acids. V gave up 3 bases and J gave up 5 bases; unmatched junction bases: 6. The CDR3 DNA follows: TGTGCCAGCAGCTCCTCCGGGACAGGGGGCCACGAGCAGTACTTC. This codes for CASSSSGTGGHEQYF.

This clonotype appeared a few times. This CDR3 reads CSARDRRTGRDEQYF. DNA for the CDR3: TGCAGTGCTAGAGATCGTCGGACAGGGCGCGACGAGCAGTACTTC. The chain has TRBV20-1 and TRBJ2-7; 8 bases agree with TRBD1. Germline assignment: CDR1 DFQATT and CDR2 SNEGSKA (reference sequence). The CDR3 length is 15 residues. After removal of 0 bases from V and 5 bases from J, the junction contained 9 bases not matched to a gene.

CDR3 region: CASSRNTGELFF. CDR3 nucleotide sequence: TGTGCCAGCAGCCGCAACACCGGGGAGCTGTTTTTT. This chain connects TRBV6-5 to TRBJ2-2; D uncertain. CDR3 size: 12 residues. CDR1 and CDR2 (germline): MNHEY, SVGAGI. V was pared by 6 bases and J by 2 bases, with 4 bases between.

There are a few counts of this clonotype. The chain is built from TRBV4-3 and TRBJ1-2; D call uncertain. The CDR3 covers 15 residues. Germline loops: CDR1 LGHNA, CDR2 YSLEER. The ends were cut back, 0 bases at V and 5 bases at J, with 13 bases in the middle. The CDR3 reads CASSQDRGSGYGYTF. CDR3 DNA sequence: TGCGCCAGCAGCCAAGATCGAGGGTCGGGGTATGGCTACACCTTC.

This clonotype is labeled as medium-sized. This chain joins TRBV6-5 and TRBJ2-7; D is possibly TRBD1 (6 bases). CDR3 length equals 20 residues. The V end was cut by 3 bases, the J end by 0 bases, with 27 bases between. The germline CDR1 and CDR2 sequences are MNHEY and SVGAGI. The CDR3 sequence is CASSYRSGGVDRKGSYEQYF. CDR3 sequence (DNA): TGTGCCAGCAGTTATCGCTCTGGGGGAGTGGACAGAAAGGGCTCCTACGAGCAGTACTTC.